The 21 T cell receptor beta chains below all came from one sample that was sequenced in a study of response to subunit inactivated influenza vaccine. TCRdb re-analysed the RT-PCR reads in MiXCR, keeping a single row per CDR3 protein. The sample has approximately 700,000 distinct CDR3 sequences, 15% to 18% seen once. The sequencing here drew on PBMCs from blood, taken 12 days after vaccination. The receptors originated from a man between 50 and 59 years old who received an inactivated influenza vaccine.

This clonotype was seen only a few times. The chain joins TRBV5-1 to TRBJ2-5; 7 nucleotides line up with TRBD1. The J segment lost 4 bases and the V segment lost 2 bases, leaving 5 bases of the junction unmatched. This CDR3 has 14 residues. Germline V gene lookup returns CDR1 SGHRS and CDR2 YFSETQ. Here the CDR3 reads CASSFGTARETQYF. CDR3 nucleotides: TGCGCCAGCAGCTTCGGGACAGCCCGAGAGACCCAGTACTTC.

The chain carries TRBV4-1 and TRBJ2-5; possible D gene TRBD1, 5 bases. Trimming stripped 1 base from V and 1 base from J, with 10 bases between. Germline V gene lookup returns CDR1 MGHRA and CDR2 YSYEKL. The length of the CDR3 is 15 residues. CDR3 in amino acids: CASSQGTPIQETQYF. The CDR3 DNA reads as TGCGCCAGCAGCCAAGGGACACCAATCCAAGAGACCCAGTACTTC.

This clonotype was found a few times. The chain joins TRBV5-1 to TRBJ2-3; unclear D gene. Germline V CDR1 and CDR2: SGHRS, YFSETQ. The CDR3 is made up of 12 amino acids. With 0 bases removed from V and 7 bases from J, the gap between germline ends came to 6 bases. DNA of the CDR3: TGCGCCAGCAGCTTGGGGCATTATACGCAGTATTTT. Its protein product is CASSLGHYTQYF.

This clonotype came up a few times. This rearrangement joins TRBV4-3 to TRBJ1-1; D possibly corresponds to TRBD1 (5 bases). CDR3 length equals 16 residues. The V and J ends lost 0 bases and 8 bases respectively, with 19 bases between them. Germline V gene data show CDR1 as LGHNA and CDR2 as YSLEER. DNA of the CDR3: TGCGCCAGCAGCCAAGATCATTTGTTCGGCAGGGCCGAAGCTTTCTTT. Protein sequence: CASSQDHLFGRAEAFF.

This clonotype was counted a few times. V gene TRBV28 combines with J gene TRBJ2-7; D ambiguous. The CDR3 loop spans 11 amino acids. V lost 10 bases, J lost 4 bases, and 11 bases lay in between. Germline V CDR1 and CDR2: MDHEN, SYDVKM. The CDR3 protein is CATHSLYEQYF. CDR3 nucleotides: TGTGCCACCCACTCACTTTACGAGCAGTACTTC.

The V call is TRBV20-1, the J call TRBJ2-7, with 7 nucleotides matching TRBD2. The germline V gene encodes CDR1 DFQATT and CDR2 SNEGSKA (reference sequence). CDR3 length: 13 residues. The CDR3 spells CSGLVGGAYEQYF. Written as DNA, the CDR3 is TGCAGCGGACTAGTGGGCGGCGCCTACGAGCAGTACTTC.

V and J are TRBV25-1 and TRBJ2-1; TRBD2 might be the D (6 bases). Germline lookup yields CDR1 MGHDK and CDR2 SYGVNS. Trimming took off 1 base at V and 6 bases at J, with 10 bases between the two ends. This CDR3 is 14 amino acids long. The CDR3 loop is CASSEFRDFNEQFF. In DNA form, the CDR3 reads TGTGCCAGCAGTGAATTTCGGGACTTCAATGAGCAGTTCTTC.

This clonotype turned up a few times. This sequence joins TRBV5-1 and TRBJ2-5; D uncertain. Trimming pared 0 bases from V and 1 base from J, leaving 10 bases between. Germline V lookup: CDR1 SGHRS, CDR2 YFSETQ. CDR3 length equals 15 residues. The CDR3: CASSLASAVQETQYF. The CDR3 bases are TGCGCCAGCAGCTTGGCCTCGGCAGTCCAAGAGACCCAGTACTTC. Using reference TRBV5-1 and TRBJ2-5 for the parts outside the CDR3, the full variable domain is KAGVTQTPRYLIKTRGQQVTLSCSPISGHRSVSWYQQTPGQGLQFLFEYFSETQRNKGNFPGRFSGRQFSNSRSEMNVSTLELGDSALYLCASSLASAVQETQYFGPGTRLLVL.

In its sample, this clonotype was seen a few times. This sequence joins TRBV14 and TRBJ2-1; perhaps TRBD2 as D (5 bases). Germline V CDR1 and CDR2: SGHDN, FVKESK. The CDR3 totals 12 residues. Trimming took 9 bases from V and 7 from J, leaving 13 bases between them. The CDR3 is CASQRSGNEQFF. CDR3 DNA: TGTGCCAGTCAGCGCTCGGGGAATGAGCAGTTCTTC.

The chain is built from TRBV6-1 and TRBJ2-2, with no clear D. Trimming shortened V by 4 bases and J by 2 bases, and 11 bases separated the two germline ends. The CDR3 runs to 15 residues. The germline gives CDR1 MNHNS, CDR2 SASEGT. CDR3 sequence (DNA): TGTGCCAGCAGTGCCCAAGTGACAAACACCGGGGAGCTGTTTTTT. It translates to CASSAQVTNTGELFF.

This clonotype came up a few times. The chain is built from TRBV12-3 or TRBV12-4 and TRBJ2-1; no definite D call. The CDR3 covers 13 residues. The ends were cut back, 4 bases at V and 7 bases at J, with 11 bases in the middle. The CDR3 bases are TGTGCCAGCAGTTCCGGGTCCTGGAATGAGCAGTTCTTC. This encodes CASSSGSWNEQFF.

This clonotype was observed a few times. This rearrangement joins TRBV20-1 to TRBJ2-7; the match to TRBD2 covers 7 bases. The ends lost 6 bases at V and 4 bases at J; junction bases unmatched: 12. Germline V gene data show CDR1 as DFQATT and CDR2 as SNEGSKA (reference sequence). The CDR3 is 14 amino acids. CDR3 protein: CSAPRLLASYEQYF. The DNA for the CDR3 is TGCAGTGCCCCTCGATTACTAGCGTCTTACGAGCAGTACTTC.

In this sample, this clonotype turned up a few times. For the CDR3, the DNA is TGTGCCAGCAGGGGGACTAGCGGGCTGAGCACAGATACGCAGTATTTT. Residues: CASRGTSGLSTDTQYF. The chain joins TRBV27 to TRBJ2-3; 12 bases match TRBD2. The CDR3 consists of 16 residues. The junction had 4 bases not matched to a gene; V was cut back by 6 bases and J by 0 bases. Per germline, CDR1 MNHEY and CDR2 SMNVEV (reference sequence).

This clonotype was seen a handful of times. This chain joins TRBV7-2 and TRBJ2-5; 8 bases line up with TRBD2. V lost 5 bases to trimming and J lost 7 bases; unmatched junction nucleotides: 9. Germline loops: CDR1 SGHTA, CDR2 FQGNSA. The CDR3 runs 14 residues. DNA for the CDR3: TGTGCCAGCAGCCCGGGACTAGGTTGGGCGACCCAGTACTTC. It encodes CASSPGLGWATQYF.

This clonotype has just a few counts. The chain recombines TRBV7-2 with TRBJ1-5; TRBD1 aligns across 7 bases. J lost 2 bases, V lost 2 bases, and 3 bases had no gene match. This CDR3 has 15 amino acids. Per germline, CDR1 SGHTA and CDR2 FQGNSA. CDR3 in DNA: TGTGCCAGCAGCTTATGGACAGGAGGCAATCAGCCCCAGCATTTT. This codes for CASSLWTGGNQPQHF.

V is TRBV4-2 and J is TRBJ2-1; TRBD1 or TRBD2 may be the D gene (7 bases each). Per the germline V gene, CDR1 is LGHNA and CDR2 is YNFKEQ. The germline V and J ends were trimmed by 4 bases and 4 bases, with 17 bases remaining between them. The CDR3 consists of 16 residues. The CDR3: CASSREGQQKYNEQFF. CDR3 nucleotides: TGTGCCAGCAGCCGGGAGGGACAGCAGAAATACAATGAGCAGTTCTTC.

This chain links TRBV20-1 with TRBJ2-3; possibly TRBD1 for D (6 bases). CDR1 DFQATT and CDR2 SNEGSKA come from the germline V gene (reference sequence). The CDR3 contains 12 residues. Trimming removed 1 base at V and 5 bases at J, with 7 bases between. The CDR3 sequence is CSARGGRDTQYF. DNA for the CDR3: TGCAGTGCTAGAGGGGGGCGAGATACGCAGTATTTT.

The rearrangement uses TRBV20-1 and TRBJ1-2; no clear D gene. CDR1 and CDR2 from the germline V gene are DFQATT and SNEGSKA (reference sequence). The V gene lost 6 bases and the J gene lost 0 bases, with 20 bases spanning the gap. The CDR3 extends over 16 amino acids. The CDR3 spells CSAPTSPRVANYGYTF. CDR3 bases: TGCAGTGCACCGACCAGCCCTAGGGTGGCTAACTATGGCTACACCTTC.

This clonotype was picked up a small number of times. The chain couples TRBV6-5 to TRBJ2-5; D is ambiguous. Germline V CDR1 and CDR2: MNHEY, SVGAGI. The V end was cut by 0 bases, the J end by 4 bases, with 9 bases between. This CDR3 has 14 residues. CDR3 region: CASSYSAVGETQYF. CDR3 nucleotide sequence: TGTGCCAGCAGTTACTCCGCAGTCGGAGAGACCCAGTACTTC.

V and J are TRBV7-9 and TRBJ2-3, with D possibly called TRBD1 or TRBD2 (5 bases each). Trimming left V 11 bases short and J 2 bases short, with 14 bases between. The length of the CDR3 is 13 residues. Germline loops: CDR1 SEHNR, CDR2 FQNEAQ (reference sequence). CDR3 nucleotide sequence: TGTGCCGCCTACCCGGGGCTCACAGATACGCAGTATTTT. Its protein product is CAAYPGLTDTQYF. Drawing the rest from reference TRBV7-9 and TRBJ2-3, the complete variable domain is DTGVSQNPRHKITKRGQNVTFRCDPISEHNRLYWYRQTLGQGPEFLTYFQNEAQLEKSRLLSDRFSAERPKGSFSTLEIQRTEQGDSAMYLCAAYPGLTDTQYFGPGTRLTVL.

This clonotype was observed a handful of times. This chain joins TRBV7-9 and TRBJ2-5, with D unresolved. Trimming removed 7 bases at V and 2 bases at J, with 17 bases between. The CDR3 sequence is 15 residues long. Germline V gene sequence: CDR1 SEHNR, CDR2 FQNEAQ (reference sequence). DNA of the CDR3: TGTGCCAGCACCCGGCAGCCCGCTCCACAAGAGACCCAGTACTTC. Protein product: CASTRQPAPQETQYF.